The entry below describes one T cell receptor (beta chain). In the study's own analysis: Estimation of nucleated cell counts was performed using reference gene primer amplification. Generated by immunoSEQ multiplex PCR, the TCRdb table keeps only in-frame clones and is missing some. The DNA was the basis for D and trimming; V, J and clone size are from that table. The data show some 490,000 clones, less than 90% seen once. The data derive from a study of blood T cell repertoires in COVID-19. For the study at large: Researchers got acute and convalescent COVID-19 samples from the United States, Italy and Spain. Nucleic acid was either cDNA or gDNA, and it came from T cells, B-cell-depleted T cells, or PBMCs.

This CDR3 region has 14 residues. V lost 6 bases to trimming and J lost 7 bases; unmatched junction nucleotides: 10. Germline CDR1 is SNHLY and CDR2 is FYNNEI. The TCR sequence derives from a woman aged 60-75 years who had recovered from COVID-19. V usage is TRBV2 and J usage is TRBJ2-7; 9 bases agree with TRBD1. Material for sequencing was PBMCs or T cells enriched from blood (not recorded which). CDR3: CASRTGTGTREQYF. The CDR3 DNA sequence: TGTGCCAGCAGGACCGGGACAGGGACTCGGGAGCAGTACTTC.